This T cell receptor (beta chain) is drawn from a study of T cell repertoires in cytomegalovirus infection. Study background: In public TCR beta signatures, there were indications of both CMV infection and matching HLA type.

V was shortened by 1 base and J by 0 bases, with 19 bases between the two germline ends. The CDR3 length is 18 residues. Germline CDR1 and CDR2: DFQATT and SNEGSKA (reference sequence). Findings and caveats of the study: Within the response measured ex vivo, HLA-C-restricted CMV-specific TCR beta clonotypes were dominant. The cumulative frequency of public TCR beta families identified carriers of CMV plus the relevant HLA.

Via MiXCR, TCRdb re-called the reads, giving one row per CDR3 protein. The sample records about 740,000 distinct CDR3 sequences, approximately 34% being singletons. On this clonotype: The antigen is not known.

Sequenced: PBMCs. The receptor's source is a human donor in good health (CMV status not recorded). Some clones in this sample may be carry-over from other donors' samples. The rearrangement links TRBV20-1 to TRBJ1-5; the D is unclear. CDR3 bases: TGCAGTGCTAGAGCGGCAGCCCACAGCCTATATAGCAATCAGCCCCAGCATTTT. Its translation: CSARAAAHSLYSNQPQHF.